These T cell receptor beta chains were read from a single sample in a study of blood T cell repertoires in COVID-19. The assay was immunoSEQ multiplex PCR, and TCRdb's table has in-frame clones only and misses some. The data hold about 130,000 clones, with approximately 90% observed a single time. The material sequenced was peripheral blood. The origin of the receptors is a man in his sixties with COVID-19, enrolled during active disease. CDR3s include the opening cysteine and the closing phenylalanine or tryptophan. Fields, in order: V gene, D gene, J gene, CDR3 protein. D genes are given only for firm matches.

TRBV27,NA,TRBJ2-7,CASSLVGRGNEQYF
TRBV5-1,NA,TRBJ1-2,CASSPRSAYGYTF
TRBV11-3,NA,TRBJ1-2,CASSRGSEGYTF
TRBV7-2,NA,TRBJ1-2,CASSLGQGLYGYTF
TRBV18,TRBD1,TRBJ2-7,CASSPLPGTGGEKQYF
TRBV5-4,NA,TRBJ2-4,CASSLRSEIAKNIQYF
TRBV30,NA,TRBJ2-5,CAWTNQETQYF
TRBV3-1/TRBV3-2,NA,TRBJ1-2,CASSQDRQAPYGYTF
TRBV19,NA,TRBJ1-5,CASSTQGITNQPQHF
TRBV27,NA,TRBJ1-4,CASSKLQGRNEKLFF
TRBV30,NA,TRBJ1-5,CAWSTTNSNQPQHF
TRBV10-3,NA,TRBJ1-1,CAISEGGRNTEAFF
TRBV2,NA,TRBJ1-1,CASSPTPTGGRTEAFF
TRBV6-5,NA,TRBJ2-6,CASSRGFSGANVLTF
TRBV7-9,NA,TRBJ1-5,CASSGPGTLSNQPQHF
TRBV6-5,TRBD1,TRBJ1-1,CASSRDRGNTEAFF
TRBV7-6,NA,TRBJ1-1,CASSGQIPEAFF
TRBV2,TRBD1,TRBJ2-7,CASSARDRDYEQYF
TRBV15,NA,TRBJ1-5,CATSRGTSGQPQHF
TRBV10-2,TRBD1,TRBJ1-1,CASSRQGLNTEAFF
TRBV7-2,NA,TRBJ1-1,CASSVSRGNKWAEAFF
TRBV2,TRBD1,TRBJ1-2,CASVTGGEGYTF
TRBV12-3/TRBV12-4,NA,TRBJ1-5,CASRRGNQPQHF
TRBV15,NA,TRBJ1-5,CATSRPNSPNQPQHF
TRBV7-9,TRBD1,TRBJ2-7,CASSRTGTGVHEQYF
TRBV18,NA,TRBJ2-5,CASSSRRQETQYF
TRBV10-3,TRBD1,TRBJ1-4,CAISVDPQGEKLFF
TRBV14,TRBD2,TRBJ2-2,CASSIFGGENTGELFF
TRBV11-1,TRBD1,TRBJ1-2,CASNLNDRAGGYTF
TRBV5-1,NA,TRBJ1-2,CASSSRQDYGYTF
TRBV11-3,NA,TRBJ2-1,CASSPAPLVGTNNNEQFF
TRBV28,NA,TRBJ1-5,CASSLQGGQPQHF
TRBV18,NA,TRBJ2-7,CASSPVGRPYEQYF
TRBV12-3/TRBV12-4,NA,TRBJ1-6,CASSSQFSPLHF
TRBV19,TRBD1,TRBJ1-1,CASSMDRGNTEAFF
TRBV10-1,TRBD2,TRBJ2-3,CASSDLGLAGAGDTQYF
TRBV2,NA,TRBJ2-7,CASSESGVSYEQYF
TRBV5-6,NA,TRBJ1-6,CASSLAGSGLRSPLHF
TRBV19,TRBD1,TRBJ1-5,CASSKGQGDQPQHF
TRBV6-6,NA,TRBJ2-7,CASKGNDFRKYF
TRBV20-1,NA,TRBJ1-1,CSASRGGNTEAFF
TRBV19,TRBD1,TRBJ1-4,CASRPTGYNEKLFF
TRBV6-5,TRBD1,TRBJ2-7,CASSYSGQGSYEQYF
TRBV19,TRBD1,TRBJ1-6,CASSTTGLYNSPLHF
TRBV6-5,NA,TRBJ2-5,CASSYAQGTETQYF
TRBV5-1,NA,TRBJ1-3,CASSSGLERSTIYF
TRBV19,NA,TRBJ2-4,CASSIMAGTIAKNIQYF
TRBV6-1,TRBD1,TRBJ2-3,CASSDRDRAADTQYF
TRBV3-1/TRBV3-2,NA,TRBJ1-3,CASSPRGGNTIYF
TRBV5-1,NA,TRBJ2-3,CASSLASLSTDTQYF
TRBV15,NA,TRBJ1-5,CATSRVGGETQHF
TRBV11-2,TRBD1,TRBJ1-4,CASSLGQGPEKLFF
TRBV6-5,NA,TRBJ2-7,CASRGATIEYEQYF
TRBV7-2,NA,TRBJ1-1,CASSLGVEWGRGTEAFF
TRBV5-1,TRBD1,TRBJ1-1,CASKGTGYGNTEAFF
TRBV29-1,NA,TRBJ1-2,CSVEVPNFGYTF
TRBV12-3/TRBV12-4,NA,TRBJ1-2,CASSFPGVGYTF
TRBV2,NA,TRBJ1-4,CANNRELNEKLFF
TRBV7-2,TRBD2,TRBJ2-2,CASSWSGGRTGGELFF